These T cell receptor beta chains were read from a single sample in a study. MiXCR, run by TCRdb on the 5' RACE reads, gives a single entry per CDR3 protein. The sample gives roughly 42,000 distinct CDR3 sequences, approximately 30% of which show up once; 4% to 5% is in the top ten. Sequenced sample: tumor-infiltrating memory CD4+ T cells sorted from the breast tumor. Source of these receptors: a female donor with breast cancer. CDR3s include the opening cysteine and the closing phenylalanine or tryptophan.

>TRBJ1-6|TRBV4-2
CASSQSELSSYNSPLHF
>TRBJ1-5|TRBV24-1
CATSGPNNQPQHF
>TRBJ1-5|TRBV15
CATSRDHRSNQPQHF
>TRBJ2-1|TRBV6-5
CASIRAPGLAGEQFF
>TRBJ2-7|TRBV18
CASSPSDRDYEQYF
>TRBJ2-1|TRBV5-4
CASSHPGQGDEQFF
>TRBJ1-4|TRBV12-3/TRBV12-4
CASSASGIPNEKLFF
>TRBJ2-3|TRBV12-3/TRBV12-4
CASSTADTQYF
>TRBJ2-7|TRBV5-6
CASSLGLARVLYEQYF
>TRBJ2-3|TRBV7-8
CASSLRASGPDTQYF
>TRBJ1-5|TRBV7-9
CASSSDAYSNQPQHF
>TRBJ2-3|TRBV4-2
CASSPAATDTQYF
>TRBJ2-7|TRBV7-3
CASSSGRLTGNYEQYF
>TRBJ1-2|TRBV29-1
CSVEAKYYGYTF
>TRBJ1-2|TRBV20-1
CSASLDRQSLYGYTF
>TRBJ2-1|TRBV5-4
CASSAVRMSDNEQFF
>TRBJ2-7|TRBV4-1
CASSQVQDEQYF
>TRBJ1-3|TRBV5-1
CASSLAGQDTGNTIYF
>TRBJ2-1|TRBV7-9
CASSLYPIRDEQFF
>TRBJ2-7|TRBV4-1
CASSRRLAGDHEQYF
>TRBJ2-7|TRBV5-1
CASSPSGGPTYEQYF
>TRBJ2-1|TRBV7-8
CASLERTPSSFGYNEQFF
>TRBJ1-6|TRBV12-3/TRBV12-4
CVSSPSGGNSPLHF
>TRBJ2-7|TRBV29-1
CSVEGGTLPEQYF
>TRBJ1-3|TRBV4-1
CASSLLSASGNTIYF
>TRBJ2-7|TRBV20-1
CSARDPGALAGLSYEQYF
>TRBJ1-4|TRBV7-9
CASSLGGQSNEKLFF
>TRBJ2-1|TRBV7-3
CASSSGLAGRRFF